A selection of T cell receptor beta chains follows, all from one sample in a study of radiation and T cells in renal cell carcinoma. Assay used: immunoSEQ multiplex PCR; TCRdb lists only in-frame clones, some missing. Of approximately 120,000 clones in the sample, roughly 80% are singletons; the top ten hold approximately 3%. The sequenced sample was blood, obtained from a patient whose treatment included radiotherapy and nephrectomy. Receptors originate from a woman aged 55 to 70 with renal cell carcinoma. CDR3s include the opening cysteine and the closing phenylalanine or tryptophan. D genes are given only for firm matches.

j_call,cdr3_length,d_call,v_call,cdr3_nt,cdr3_aa
TRBJ1-2,15,NA,TRBV6-5,TGTGCCAGCAGTTACTCGAAGGGGGGGCCGGACGGCTACACCTTC,CASSYSKGGPDGYTF
TRBJ2-3,16,TRBD1,TRBV7-2,TGTGCCAGCAGCGCGGGGACAGGTCTGAGCACAGATACGCAGTATTTT,CASSAGTGLSTDTQYF
TRBJ1-1,13,NA,TRBV6-1,TGTGCCAGCAGTGAGGACAGAGCCACTGAAGCTTTCTTT,CASSEDRATEAFF
TRBJ2-2,14,NA,TRBV27,TGTGCCAGCAGTCACAGGGTAGATACCGGGGAGCTGTTTTTT,CASSHRVDTGELFF
TRBJ1-1,15,NA,TRBV13,TGTGCCAGCAGCTTAATCAGGGCAATGAACACTGAAGCTTTCTTT,CASSLIRAMNTEAFF
TRBJ2-7,15,TRBD1,TRBV28,TGTGCCAGCAGCTCCCCCAGGGGGAGCTCCTACGAGCAGTACTTC,CASSSPRGSSYEQYF
TRBJ2-2,15,NA,TRBV6-5,TGTGCCAGCAGTTACGGGACTCGGGGCACCGGGGAGCTGTTTTTT,CASSYGTRGTGELFF
TRBJ2-2,15,NA,TRBV7-3,TGTGCCAGCAGCTTTGGCCAGGTGGTGGCCGGGGAGCTGTTTTTT,CASSFGQVVAGELFF
TRBJ2-7,12,NA,TRBV7-8,TGTGCCAGCAGCCACTGGGGCCACGAGCAGTACTTC,CASSHWGHEQYF
TRBJ2-3,15,NA,TRBV11-2,TGTGCCAGCAGCTTAGAGCCTACTCGGGCGGATACGCAGTATTTT,CASSLEPTRADTQYF